These T cell receptor beta chains were read from a single sample in a study of blood T cells in healthy people across ages. MiXCR was run by TCRdb on the 5' RACE reads, yielding one entry per CDR3 protein. The table lists hundreds of thousands of distinct CDR3 sequences, more than 40% of them singletons. The sample comprised blood. These receptor sequences come from a man between 60 and 75 years old in good health. Both conserved end residues are part of each CDR3. Fields, in order: CDR3 length, J gene, clone size, D gene, V gene, CDR3 DNA, CDR3 protein. D genes are given only for firm matches. Part of the rows lack a size; the others show once, few, many or a class for expanded clones.

19,TRBJ2-3,few,TRBD2,TRBV6-1,TGTGCCAGCAGCCCGAGACTAGCGGGGGGGGATGCGAACACAGATACGCAGTATTTT,CASSPRLAGGDANTDTQYF
13,TRBJ1-1,.,.,TRBV7-2,TGTGCCAGCAGCTTAGAGGGCATCACTGAAGCTTTCTTT,CASSLEGITEAFF
13,TRBJ2-1,few,.,TRBV7-9,TGTGCCAGCAGCTTAGACCGAAGTAGAGTAGAGTTCTTC,CASSLDRSRVEFF
14,TRBJ2-1,.,TRBD2,TRBV18,TGTGCCAGCTCACAAAGGACTAGTCGGAATGAGCAGTTCTTC,CASSQRTSRNEQFF
14,TRBJ2-7,.,.,TRBV7-2,TGTGCCAGCAGCAACCGGGCCATCTCCTACGAGCAGTACTTC,CASSNRAISYEQYF
14,TRBJ2-7,.,.,TRBV7-8,TGTGCCAGCAGCTCCGGGACGGTCGTCCACGAGCAGTACTTC,CASSSGTVVHEQYF
13,TRBJ2-5,.,.,TRBV27,TGTGCCAGCAGGAGGGACATCCAAGAGACCCAGTACTTC,CASRRDIQETQYF
14,TRBJ1-2,few,.,TRBV5-1,TGCGCCAGCAGCCCGGACGGTCCTAACTATGGCTACACCTTC,CASSPDGPNYGYTF
15,TRBJ2-7,.,.,TRBV4-1,TGCGCCAGCAGCGACCGGGTACAGTGGGCTGACGAGCAGTACTTC,CASSDRVQWADEQYF
16,TRBJ1-2,.,.,TRBV7-2,TGTGCCAGCAGCTCGACCGCAGTCGTCCACGCCTATGGCTACACCTTC,CASSSTAVVHAYGYTF
15,TRBJ2-5,.,TRBD1,TRBV5-5,TGTGCCAGCAGCTTACCGGGACAGGGCCTAAATGAGCAGTACTTC,CASSLPGQGLNEQYF
16,TRBJ2-7,.,.,TRBV18,TGTGCCAGCTCACCAAGTCGGGACCCTGGATCCTACGAGCAGTACTTC,CASSPSRDPGSYEQYF
14,TRBJ2-5,few,.,TRBV28,TGTGCCAGCAGTTTAAAATCGGCGGGGAGGACCCAGTACTTC,CASSLKSAGRTQYF
12,TRBJ1-2,.,TRBD1,TRBV20-1,TGCAGTGCTAGTTCCAGGGGGCGCGGCTACACCTTC,CSASSRGRGYTF
13,TRBJ2-1,few,TRBD2,TRBV24-1,TGTGCCACTGGGACTAGCGGGGTCAATGAGCAGTTCTTC,CATGTSGVNEQFF
15,TRBJ2-1,.,TRBD1,TRBV6-5,TGTGCCAGCAGAAGCGACAGGGTAACCTACAATGAGCAGTTCTTC,CASRSDRVTYNEQFF
14,TRBJ2-3,.,.,TRBV7-2,TGTGCCAGCAGCTTAATGATCGACACAGATGCGCAGTATTTT,CASSLMIDTDAQYF
15,TRBJ1-2,.,.,TRBV3-1,TGTGCCAGCAGCCAAGATGATAAGGGTGCGTGGGGCTACACCTTC,CASSQDDKGAWGYTF
13,TRBJ2-5,few,TRBD1,TRBV6-5,TGTGCGGTAGGGACAGGCCTTGCGGAGACCCAGTACTTC,CAVGTGLAETQYF
14,TRBJ2-3,.,.,TRBV18,TGTGCCAGCTCACCACTATCACCCACAGATACGCAGTATTTT,CASSPLSPTDTQYF
14,TRBJ2-7,many,TRBD1,TRBV9,TGTGCCAGCAGCGATGGGACAGAAGTCTACGAGCAGTACTTC,CASSDGTEVYEQYF
14,TRBJ2-7,.,.,TRBV9,TGTGCCAGCCTACGGGCAGGCGGCTCCTACGAGCAGTACTTC,CASLRAGGSYEQYF
17,TRBJ2-1,few,.,TRBV6-2/TRBV6-3,TGTGCCAGCAGTTACCCTCCCGACAGGAGTTCCTACAATGAGCAGTTCTTC,CASSYPPDRSSYNEQFF
13,TRBJ2-6,many,.,TRBV29-1,TGCAGCGTTAGGGACTCTGGGGCCAACGTCCTGACTTTC,CSVRDSGANVLTF
15,TRBJ2-7,.,TRBD1,TRBV12-5,TGTGCTAGTGGTGGGGCTCCGGGACAGATATACGAGCAGTACTTC,CASGGAPGQIYEQYF
16,TRBJ2-7,.,.,TRBV5-5,TGTGCCAGCAGCTTGGACTTACGGGTGGGGTCCTACGAGCAGTACTTC,CASSLDLRVGSYEQYF
13,TRBJ2-7,once,.,TRBV9,TGTGCCAGCAGCGTCGGGTTTTCCAATGAGCAGTACTTC,CASSVGFSNEQYF
12,TRBJ2-3,.,.,TRBV20-1,TGCAGTGGTGCAGGGGACACAGATACGCAGTATTTT,CSGAGDTDTQYF
14,TRBJ2-1,.,.,TRBV6-1,TGTGCCAGCAGTGAAGCTAAGAGAGGGGGTGAGCAGTTCTTC,CASSEAKRGGEQFF
14,TRBJ1-1,few,.,TRBV6-6,TGTGCCAGCAGTTACTCGGGGGTGGACACTGAAGCTTTCTTT,CASSYSGVDTEAFF
15,TRBJ2-7,few,TRBD1,TRBV7-6,TGTGCCAGCAGCGAGGGGACAGCTGTTTGGTACGAGCAGTACTTC,CASSEGTAVWYEQYF
14,TRBJ2-1,.,.,TRBV20-1,TGCAGTGCTAGAGGGGGGGGCCGGTACAATGAGCAGTTTTTC,CSARGGGRYNEQFF
13,TRBJ2-3,.,.,TRBV3-1,TGTGCCAGCAGCCAAGATTCGGTAGATACGCAGTATTTT,CASSQDSVDTQYF
13,TRBJ2-5,.,.,TRBV6-2/TRBV6-3,TGTGCCAGCAGTTACAGGGACCAAGAGACCCAGTACTTC,CASSYRDQETQYF
14,TRBJ2-1,.,.,TRBV3-1,TGTGCCAGCAGCCAATCACTAGCACTCAATGAGCAGTTCTTC,CASSQSLALNEQFF
15,TRBJ2-7,few,.,TRBV13,TGTGCCAGCAGCTCCGGAGGGTTCAAGAGCTCCGAGCAGTACTTC,CASSSGGFKSSEQYF
16,TRBJ2-3,once,.,TRBV11-2,TGTGCCAGCAGCCCTCCGGTGGGGCCAGGGGCAAGGACGCAGTATTTT,CASSPPVGPGARTQYF
17,TRBJ1-1,.,TRBD1,TRBV4-3,TGCGCCAGCAGCCCAGCCGGGACAGGGGCCATGAACACTGAAGCTTTCTTT,CASSPAGTGAMNTEAFF
17,TRBJ2-1,many,TRBD2,TRBV4-3,TGCGCCAGCAGCCAAGTTGGACTAGCGGACTCCTACAATGAGCAGTTCTTC,CASSQVGLADSYNEQFF
15,TRBJ1-6,.,.,TRBV20-1,TGCAGTGCTAGGCACCGGGCCCTAAAAAATTCACCCCTCCACTTT,CSARHRALKNSPLHF
13,TRBJ2-7,few,.,TRBV24-1,TGTGCCACCCCGGGACAAATAACCTACGAGCAGTACTTC,CATPGQITYEQYF
16,TRBJ2-2,.,TRBD1,TRBV5-1,TGCGCCAGCAGCTCGATATGGGACAGGGACACCGGGGAGCTGTTTTTT,CASSSIWDRDTGELFF
13,TRBJ2-5,many,TRBD1,TRBV29-1,TGCAGCGCCCTTGGGACAGGGGGCGGCGGGCAGTACTTC,CSALGTGGGGQYF
15,TRBJ2-4,few,TRBD1,TRBV20-1,TGCAGTGCTAGGGGCAGGGGGCCTGCCAAAAACATTCAGTACTTC,CSARGRGPAKNIQYF
15,TRBJ1-4,.,TRBD1,TRBV5-1,TGCGCCAGCAGCCCGACAGGGGGATCTAATGAAAAACTGTTTTTT,CASSPTGGSNEKLFF
13,TRBJ1-5,.,.,TRBV6-1,TGTGCCAGCAGTGAAGCAGGGAAAGTCCTGAGGCATTTT,CASSEAGKVLRHF
14,TRBJ2-5,few,TRBD2,TRBV6-5,TGTGCCAGCAACGGCGGGGGGACCCAAGAGACCCAGTACTTC,CASNGGGTQETQYF
14,TRBJ2-3,.,.,TRBV5-1,TGCGCCAGCAGCCGGGGAGCCTACACAGATACGCAGTATTTT,CASSRGAYTDTQYF
17,TRBJ2-6,.,.,TRBV4-1,TGCGCCAGCAGCCAAGAACAAGGGACATCTGGGGCCAACGTCCTGACTTTC,CASSQEQGTSGANVLTF
15,TRBJ2-1,.,.,TRBV5-8,TGTGCCAGCAGCCGGGCGGCAGCGGAGGGTTACGAGCAGTTCTTC,CASSRAAAEGYEQFF
15,TRBJ1-2,few,.,TRBV18,TGTGCCAGCTCACCAGAGTCAACCGGGATCTATGGCTACACCTTC,CASSPESTGIYGYTF
13,TRBJ2-7,.,.,TRBV20-1,TGCAGTGGAAGGGACAAGAGCTCCTACGAGCAGTACTTC,CSGRDKSSYEQYF
15,TRBJ1-4,few,.,TRBV10-3,TGTGCCATCAGTGAGTCTGGAGCAACTAATGAAAAACTGTTTTTT,CAISESGATNEKLFF
15,TRBJ2-3,.,.,TRBV5-6,TGTGCCAGCAGCTTGGAGGGCGGAGGTAAAGATACGCAGTATTTT,CASSLEGGGKDTQYF
16,TRBJ2-2,.,TRBD2,TRBV3-1,TGTGCCAGCAGCCATGGACTAGCGTCGAACACCGGGGAGCTGTTTTTT,CASSHGLASNTGELFF
12,TRBJ1-1,.,.,TRBV6-2/TRBV6-3,TGTGCCAGCAGTTACTGGGGGACTGAAGCTTTCTTT,CASSYWGTEAFF
15,TRBJ2-3,few,.,TRBV20-1,TGCAGTGCTTACCAAGACCCGGTTATTTCATATACGCAGTATTTT,CSAYQDPVISYTQYF
14,TRBJ1-5,.,.,TRBV24-1,TGTGCCACCAACCAAGGGTTGCGCAATCAGCCCCAGCATTTT,CATNQGLRNQPQHF
15,TRBJ2-1,.,TRBD1,TRBV12-3/TRBV12-4,TGTGCCAGCAGGCTACAGGGGGCCAGGCACAATGAGCAGTTCTTC,CASRLQGARHNEQFF